This section outlines one T cell receptor beta chain sequence together with its context. The sample belongs to a study of cytomegalovirus exposure and HLA in healthy donors. Generated by immunoSEQ multiplex PCR, the TCRdb table keeps only in-frame clones and is missing some. Of approximately 150,000 clones listed, approximately 87% are singletons. This CDR3 is 14 amino acids long. CDR1 is MNHNS and CDR2 is SASEGT in the germline V gene. V was clipped by 3 bases and J by 8 bases; unmatched bases: 6. This chain joins TRBV6-1 and TRBJ2-1; TRBD1 aligns across 8 bases. The TCR comes from a woman aged 30 to 39 in good health and CMV-seronegative. Sequencing used PBMCs. CDR3 region: CASSETGEIDEQFF. The CDR3 DNA is TGTGCCAGCAGTGAGACAGGGGAAATTGATGAGCAGTTCTTC.